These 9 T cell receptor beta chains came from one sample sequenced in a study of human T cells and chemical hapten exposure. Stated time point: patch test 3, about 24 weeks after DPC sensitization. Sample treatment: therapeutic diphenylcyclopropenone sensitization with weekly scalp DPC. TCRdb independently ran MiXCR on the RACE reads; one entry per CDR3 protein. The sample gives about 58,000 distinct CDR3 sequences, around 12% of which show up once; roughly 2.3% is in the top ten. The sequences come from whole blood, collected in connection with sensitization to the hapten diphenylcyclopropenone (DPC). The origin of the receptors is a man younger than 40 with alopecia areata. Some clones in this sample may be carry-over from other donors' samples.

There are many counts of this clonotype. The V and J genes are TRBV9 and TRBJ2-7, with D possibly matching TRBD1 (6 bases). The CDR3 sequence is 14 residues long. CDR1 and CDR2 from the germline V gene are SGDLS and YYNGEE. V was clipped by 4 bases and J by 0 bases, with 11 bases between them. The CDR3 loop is CASSIGQHSYEQYF. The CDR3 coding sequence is TGTGCCAGCAGCATCGGACAGCACTCCTACGAGCAGTACTTC.

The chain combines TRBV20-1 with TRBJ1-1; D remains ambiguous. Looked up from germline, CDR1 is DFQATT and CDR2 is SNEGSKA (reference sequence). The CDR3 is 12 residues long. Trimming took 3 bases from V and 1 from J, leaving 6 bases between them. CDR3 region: CSASPGNTEAFF. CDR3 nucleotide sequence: TGCAGTGCTAGTCCAGGGAACACTGAAGCTTTCTTT.

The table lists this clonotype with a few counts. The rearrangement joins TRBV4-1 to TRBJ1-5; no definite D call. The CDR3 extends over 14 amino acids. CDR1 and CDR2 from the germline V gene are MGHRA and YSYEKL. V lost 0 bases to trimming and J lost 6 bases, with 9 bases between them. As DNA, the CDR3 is TGCGCCAGCAGCCAAGAACCCGGCCCTCAGCCCCAGCATTTT. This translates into CASSQEPGPQPQHF.

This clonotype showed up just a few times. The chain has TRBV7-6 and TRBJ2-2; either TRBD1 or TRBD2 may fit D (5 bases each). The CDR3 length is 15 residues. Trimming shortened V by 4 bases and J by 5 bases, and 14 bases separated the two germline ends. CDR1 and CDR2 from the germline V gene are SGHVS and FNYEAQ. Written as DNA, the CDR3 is TGTGCCAGCAGCTCGGACGGGACCCGAACCGGGGAGCTGTTTTTT. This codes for CASSSDGTRTGELFF.

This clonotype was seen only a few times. DNA of the CDR3: TGCGCCAGCAGCTCCGGTTTGCGGGGGAGCTCCTACGAGCAGTACTTC. This sequence encodes CASSSGLRGSSYEQYF. This chain joins TRBV5-1 and TRBJ2-7, with 7 bases that match TRBD2. Looked up from germline, CDR1 is SGHRS and CDR2 is YFSETQ. This CDR3 is 16 amino acids long. The V segment lost 3 bases and the J segment 0 bases; nucleotides outside the gene matches: 9.

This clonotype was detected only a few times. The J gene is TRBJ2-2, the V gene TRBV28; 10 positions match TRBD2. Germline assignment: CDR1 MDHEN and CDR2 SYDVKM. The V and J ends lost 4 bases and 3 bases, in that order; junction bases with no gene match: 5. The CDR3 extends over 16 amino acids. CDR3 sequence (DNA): TGTGCCAGCAGTTCCCCAGCGGGGGGGGACACCGGGGAGCTGTTTTTT. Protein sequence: CASSSPAGGDTGELFF.

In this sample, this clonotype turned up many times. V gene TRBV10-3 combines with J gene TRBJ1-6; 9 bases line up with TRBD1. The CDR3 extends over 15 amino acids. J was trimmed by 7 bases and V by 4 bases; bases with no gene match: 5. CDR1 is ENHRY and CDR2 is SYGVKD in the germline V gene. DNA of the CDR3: TGTGCCATCAGTGGGGGACAGGGCCTAAATTCACCCCTCCACTTT. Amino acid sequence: CAISGGQGLNSPLHF.

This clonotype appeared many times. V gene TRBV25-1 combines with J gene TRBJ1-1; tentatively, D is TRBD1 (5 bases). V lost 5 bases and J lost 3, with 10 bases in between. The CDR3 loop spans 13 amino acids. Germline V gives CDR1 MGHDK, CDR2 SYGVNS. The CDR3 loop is CASSRGGYTEAFF. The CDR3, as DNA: TGTGCCAGCAGTAGGGGAGGGTACACTGAAGCTTTCTTT.

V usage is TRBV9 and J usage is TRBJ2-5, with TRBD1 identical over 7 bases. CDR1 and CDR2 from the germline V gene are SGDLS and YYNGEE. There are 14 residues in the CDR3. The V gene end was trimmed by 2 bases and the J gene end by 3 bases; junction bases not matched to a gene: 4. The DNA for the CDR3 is TGTGCCAGCAGCGTGGGACAGAAGGAAGAGACCCAGTACTTC. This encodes CASSVGQKEETQYF.